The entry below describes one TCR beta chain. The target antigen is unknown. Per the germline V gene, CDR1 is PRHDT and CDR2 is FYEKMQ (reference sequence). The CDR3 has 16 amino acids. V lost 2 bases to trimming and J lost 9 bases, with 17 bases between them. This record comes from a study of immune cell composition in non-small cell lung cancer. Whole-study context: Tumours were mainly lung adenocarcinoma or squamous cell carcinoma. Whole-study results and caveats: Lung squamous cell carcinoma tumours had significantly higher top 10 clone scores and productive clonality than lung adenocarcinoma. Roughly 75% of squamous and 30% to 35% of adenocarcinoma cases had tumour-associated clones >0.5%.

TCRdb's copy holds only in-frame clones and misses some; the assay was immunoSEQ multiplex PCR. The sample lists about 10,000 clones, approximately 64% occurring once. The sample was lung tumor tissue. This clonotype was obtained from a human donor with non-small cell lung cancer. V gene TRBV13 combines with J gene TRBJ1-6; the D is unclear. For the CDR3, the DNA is TGTGCCAGCAGCTTAAGAGGGTCGGAGGGCGGTTCACCCCTCCACTTT. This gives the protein CASSLRGSEGGSPLHF.